A selection of T cell receptor beta chains follows, all from one sample in a study of T cell responses to AZD1222 COVID-19 vaccine. Assay used: immunoSEQ multiplex PCR; TCRdb lists only in-frame clones, some missing. The sample shows some 140,000 clones, approximately 89% of them seen only once. Specimen: peripheral blood, collected on day 0 of AZD1222 vaccination. The receptor set was obtained from an adult in good health. Both conserved end residues are part of each CDR3. The order of the fields is D gene, V gene, J gene, clone size, CDR3 DNA, CDR3 protein. The D gene is left open where the match is weak. Clone size is shown for a subset of rows, as once, few, many or a class of expanded clone.

TRBD1	TRBV5-5	TRBJ1-2	.	TGTGCCAGCAGTTCTACAGGGGGCGTGATTGGCTACACCTTC	CASSSTGGVIGYTF
.	TRBV4-2	TRBJ2-5	.	TGTGCCAGCAGCCACTATGGAGGGCCGCAAGAGACCCAGTACTTC	CASSHYGGPQETQYF
TRBD1	TRBV6-5	TRBJ1-2	.	TGTGCCAGCAGTATACAGGGGACGGGAGGCTACACCTTC	CASSIQGTGGYTF
.	TRBV4-1	TRBJ2-7	few	TGCGCCAGCAGGAAAGGGGTTCGGGACTACGAGCAGTACTTC	CASRKGVRDYEQYF
.	TRBV24-1	TRBJ2-2	once	TGTGCCACCACCGGACCGAACACCGGGGAGCTGTTTTTT	CATTGPNTGELFF
TRBD1	TRBV10-2	TRBJ1-2	few	TGCGCCAGCCTTCGGGACAGCTATGGCTACACCTTC	CASLRDSYGYTF
.	TRBV7-8	TRBJ1-1	.	TGTGCCAGCAGCTTATCACTGAACACTGAAGCTTTCTTT	CASSLSLNTEAFF
.	TRBV29-1	TRBJ2-5	.	TGCAGCGTTTTCAGGGACGAGACCCAGTACTTC	CSVFRDETQYF
.	TRBV7-9	TRBJ2-1	.	TGTGCCAGCAGCTTAGTTGTGAGCTCCTACAATGAGCAGTTCTTC	CASSLVVSSYNEQFF
TRBD1	TRBV6-6	TRBJ1-2	.	TGTGCCAGCACCCGAGCCCTTGACAGGGCCGCTAATGGCTACACCTTC	CASTRALDRAANGYTF
TRBD1	TRBV5-4	TRBJ1-2	.	TGTGCCAGCAGTAAGACAGGGTTGTACTATGGCTACACCTTC	CASSKTGLYYGYTF
.	TRBV6-4	TRBJ2-2	.	TGTGCCAGCAGTGAACAGACTACCGGGGAGCTGTTTTTT	CASSEQTTGELFF
.	TRBV5-4	TRBJ1-1	.	TGTGCCAGCAGCTCAAGGGGGGGGAACACTGAAGCTTTCTTT	CASSSRGGNTEAFF
.	TRBV7-9	TRBJ2-2	.	TGTGCCAGCATCCGGGGAGCGACCACCGGGGAGCTGTTTTTT	CASIRGATTGELFF
.	TRBV11-3	TRBJ1-1	.	TGTGCCACTCTAGGGACGGGGAACACTGAAGCTTTCTTT	CATLGTGNTEAFF
TRBD2	TRBV20-1	TRBJ2-1	once	TGCAGTGCTAATGACTTGGGGCGGGGGAATGAGCAGTTCTTC	CSANDLGRGNEQFF
TRBD1	TRBV18	TRBJ1-2	once	TGTGCCAGCTCACTCGGGACAGAGGGCTACACCTTC	CASSLGTEGYTF
TRBD1	TRBV20-1	TRBJ1-5	.	TGCAGTGCTAGTAGGGGACAGGGGTCGCCTCAGCCCCAGCATTTT	CSASRGQGSPQPQHF
.	TRBV7-2	TRBJ1-1	.	TGTGCCAGCAGCTTAGTCGGTGGGGAAGCTTTCTTT	CASSLVGGEAFF
.	TRBV18	TRBJ1-1	.	TGTGCCAGCTCAAGACTTTCGGACTACACTGAAGCTTTCTTT	CASSRLSDYTEAFF
TRBD1	TRBV11-3	TRBJ1-1	.	TGTGCCAGCAGCTCCGAGGGACAGCGCATGAACACTGAAGCTTTCTTT	CASSSEGQRMNTEAFF